The source of this T cell receptor beta chain is a study of T cells in Graves' hyperthyroidism and ophthalmopathy. For the study at large: The authors collected peripheral blood at initial diagnosis, before any treatment.

The V gene's germline CDR1 is LGHNT and CDR2 FRNRAP. Unmatched junction bases numbered 9, after V lost 4 bases and J lost 4 bases. This CDR3 region has 16 residues. Amplified TCR beta CDR3 regions derived from RNA transcripts. A first-round RT-PCR of the TCR CDR3 used the HTBI primer set. TCRdb analysed the multiplex PCR reads with MiXCR anew, one entry per CDR3 protein. Of some 770,000 distinct CDR3 sequences listed, about a sixth are singletons. Sample: blood. J is TRBJ1-5 and V is TRBV12-5, with 8 positions matching TRBD1. The TCR sequence derives from a young man with Graves' hyperthyroidism. CDR3 in amino acids: CASGYALTGGNQPQHF. DNA of the CDR3: TGTGCTAGTGGTTACGCCTTAACAGGGGGAAATCAGCCCCAGCATTTT.